Each of the 10 T cell receptor beta chains below was sequenced from the same sample in a study of blood T cell repertoires in COVID-19. Assay: immunoSEQ multiplex PCR; the TCRdb copy retains only in-frame clones and omits some. This sample has over 95,000 clones, with roughly 78% found just once. Sequencing used peripheral blood. These TCRs come from a woman aged 80 or over with active or convalescent COVID-19.

The chain is built from TRBV2 and TRBJ2-5; TRBD2 matches at 11 bases. Germline trimming cut 3 bases from V and 4 bases from J; bases unmatched to any gene: 4. The CDR3 consists of 15 residues. Germline V gives CDR1 SNHLY, CDR2 FYNNEI. For the CDR3, the DNA is TGTGCCAGCAGTGAGGTGCTAGCGGGAGGAGAGACCCAGTACTTC. It encodes CASSEVLAGGETQYF.

The V call is TRBV5-5, the J call TRBJ1-5, with TRBD1 as a possible D gene (5 bases). This CDR3 spans 14 amino acids. Trimming took 4 bases from V and 3 from J, leaving 11 bases between them. Per the germline V gene, CDR1 is SGHKS and CDR2 is YYEKEE (reference sequence). The CDR3 loop reads CASSARDYNQPQHF. The CDR3 nucleotides are TGTGCCAGCAGCGCCCGGGACTACAATCAGCCCCAGCATTTT.

There are a few counts of this clone. This rearrangement joins TRBV10-3 to TRBJ1-2; TRBD1 is a possible D gene (6 bases). Germline assignment: CDR1 ENHRY and CDR2 SYGVKD. Trimming shortened V by 5 bases and J by 8 bases, and 18 bases separated the two germline ends. The CDR3 sequence is 14 residues long. CDR3 bases: TGTGCCATCAGTTCGAAAGGGACACATCACGGCTACACCTTC. Amino acids: CAISSKGTHHGYTF.

The V and J genes are TRBV28 and TRBJ2-1; TRBD2 matches 12 bases. The CDR3 sequence is 16 residues long. The junction had 9 bases not matched to a gene; V was cut back by 5 bases and J by 7 bases. CDR1 is MDHEN and CDR2 is SYDVKM in the germline V gene. CDR3 region: CASSILTSGGWNEQFF. The CDR3 nucleotides are TGTGCCAGCAGTATCTTGACTAGCGGGGGCTGGAATGAGCAGTTCTTC.

This chain links TRBV29-1 with TRBJ1-1; possible D gene TRBD1, 6 bases. CDR1 and CDR2 (germline): SQVTM, ANQGSEA. V was pared by 7 bases and J by 1 base, with 16 bases between. The CDR3 is 14 amino acids. CDR3 bases: TGCAGCGGCCTAGGGGGGGGAAGGAACACTGAAGCTTTCTTT. This codes for CSGLGGGRNTEAFF.

V and J are TRBV9 and TRBJ1-2; 8 bases fit TRBD1. V trimming: 2 bases; J trimming: 6 bases; junction bases outside the gene matches: 9. Germline assignment: CDR1 SGDLS and CDR2 YYNGEE. CDR3 length: 15 residues. The CDR3 loop reads CASSVSPGQADGYTF. For the CDR3, the DNA is TGTGCCAGCAGCGTGAGCCCGGGACAGGCTGATGGCTACACCTTC.

The chain links TRBV7-2 to TRBJ1-4; 7 nucleotides align to TRBD1. V dropped 8 bases and J dropped 0; count of bases not matched to a gene: 6. CDR1 SGHTA and CDR2 FQGNSA come from the germline V gene. The CDR3 has 15 residues. The CDR3 here is CASSQGLATNEKLFF. DNA of the CDR3: TGTGCCAGCTCACAGGGGCTTGCAACTAATGAAAAACTGTTTTTT.

The chain joins TRBV6-6 to TRBJ2-7; the match to TRBD2 covers 11 bases. The CDR3 extends over 11 amino acids. CDR1 is MNHNY, CDR2 SVGAGI, per germline (reference sequence). DNA for the CDR3: TGTGCTAGCGGGAGGGGTGACGAGCAGTACTTC. It specifies CASGRGDEQYF.

There are a few counts of this clone. The genes are TRBV19 and TRBJ1-2, with TRBD1 matching over 7 bases. This CDR3 comprises 15 residues. The V gene end was trimmed by 7 bases and the J gene end by 8 bases; junction bases not matched to a gene: 16. CDR1 and CDR2 (germline): LNHDA, SQIVND (reference sequence). In nucleotides, the CDR3 is TGTGCCAGTAATGAGAACAGGGGAAGCGTTCGGGGCTACACCTTC. Translated: CASNENRGSVRGYTF. The full variable domain, with the rest looked up from reference TRBV19 and TRBJ1-2, is DGGITQSPKYLFRKEGQNVTLSCEQNLNHDAMYWYRQDPGQGLRLIYYSQIVNDFQKGDIAEGYSVSREKKESFPLTVTSAQKNPTAFYLCASNENRGSVRGYTFGSGTRLTVV.

The V gene is TRBV3-1 (or the pseudogene TRBV3-2), the J gene TRBJ1-4, with a weak D call TRBD1 (5 bases). Germline V gene data show CDR1 as LGHDT and CDR2 as YNNKEL (reference sequence). This CDR3 spans 14 amino acids. V dropped 3 bases and J dropped 6 bases, with 11 bases sitting between them. This chain's CDR3 is CASSHNGGDEKLFF. The CDR3 nucleotides are TGTGCCAGCAGCCATAATGGGGGGGATGAAAAACTGTTTTTT.